These T cell receptor beta chains were read from a single sample in a study of technical replicates of blood from several donors. The table came from immunoSEQ multiplex PCR; TCRdb's copy has only in-frame clones and leaves some out. The sample consists of about 79,000 clones, about nine tenths of them appearing once. The sequencing input was T cells isolated from PBMCs. The receptors shown here come from a human donor in good health. Some clones in this sample may be carry-over from other donors' samples. Both conserved end residues are part of each CDR3. Fields, in order: V gene, J gene, CDR3 protein.

v_call: TRBV28; j_call: TRBJ1-5; cdr3_aa: CASSNDRESNQPQHF
v_call: TRBV7-9; j_call: TRBJ1-2; cdr3_aa: CASSLPTGLDGYTF
v_call: TRBV12-1; j_call: TRBJ2-7; cdr3_aa: CASSPAASGWGAYEQYF
v_call: TRBV2; j_call: TRBJ2-7; cdr3_aa: CASSEAVTGYEQYF
v_call: TRBV6-5; j_call: TRBJ2-3; cdr3_aa: CASSTTSGSSYTQYF
v_call: TRBV4-2; j_call: TRBJ2-7; cdr3_aa: CASSQFHGTSISSYEQYF
v_call: TRBV5-1; j_call: TRBJ2-1; cdr3_aa: CASTTGTSGRSGNEQFF
v_call: TRBV10-3; j_call: TRBJ1-3; cdr3_aa: CAISAGQGPGNTIYF
v_call: TRBV7-2; j_call: TRBJ2-3; cdr3_aa: CASSPLGVDTQYF
v_call: TRBV27; j_call: TRBJ2-3; cdr3_aa: CASSTTASPPQYF
v_call: TRBV18; j_call: TRBJ1-5; cdr3_aa: CASSPLRTSNQPQHF
v_call: TRBV6-1; j_call: TRBJ1-5; cdr3_aa: CASSVPPGGGQPQHF
v_call: TRBV19; j_call: TRBJ2-5; cdr3_aa: CASSSAGRETQYF
v_call: TRBV5-5; j_call: TRBJ2-7; cdr3_aa: CASTFSNYEQYF
v_call: TRBV28; j_call: TRBJ1-2; cdr3_aa: CASSLGRDRKDYTF
v_call: TRBV15; j_call: TRBJ2-1; cdr3_aa: CATSRTSGRESEQFF
v_call: TRBV5-6; j_call: TRBJ2-5; cdr3_aa: CASSLGAGEETQYF
v_call: TRBV19; j_call: TRBJ1-1; cdr3_aa: CASLGGTEAFF
v_call: TRBV18; j_call: TRBJ1-2; cdr3_aa: CASSPRDREDFYGYTF
v_call: TRBV4-1; j_call: TRBJ2-2; cdr3_aa: CASSQVGGAGELFF
v_call: TRBV7-9; j_call: TRBJ2-1; cdr3_aa: CASSSGEGLARGEQFF
v_call: TRBV7-2; j_call: TRBJ2-7; cdr3_aa: CASSWTSGRVEQYF
v_call: TRBV7-2; j_call: TRBJ2-1; cdr3_aa: CASSLVRSDEQFF
v_call: TRBV15; j_call: TRBJ2-2; cdr3_aa: CATSFRRHTGELFF
v_call: TRBV19; j_call: TRBJ2-7; cdr3_aa: CASSLGRGWIYEQYF
v_call: TRBV12-5; j_call: TRBJ2-7; cdr3_aa: CASATYEQYF
v_call: TRBV5-4; j_call: TRBJ2-7; cdr3_aa: CAMGGERSSYEQYF